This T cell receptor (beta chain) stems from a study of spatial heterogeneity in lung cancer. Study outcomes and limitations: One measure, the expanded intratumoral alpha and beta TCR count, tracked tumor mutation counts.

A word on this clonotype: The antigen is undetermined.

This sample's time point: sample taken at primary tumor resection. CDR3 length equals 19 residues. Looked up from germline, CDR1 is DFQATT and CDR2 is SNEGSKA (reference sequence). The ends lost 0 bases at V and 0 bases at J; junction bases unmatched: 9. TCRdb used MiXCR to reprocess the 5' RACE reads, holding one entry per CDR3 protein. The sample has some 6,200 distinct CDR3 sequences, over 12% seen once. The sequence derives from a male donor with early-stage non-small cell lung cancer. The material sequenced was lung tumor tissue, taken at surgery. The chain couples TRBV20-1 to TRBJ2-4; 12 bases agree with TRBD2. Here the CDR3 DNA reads TGCAGTGCTAGAGATTTCGGGGGACTAGCGGGTGGAGCCAAAAACATTCAGTACTTC. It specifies CSARDFGGLAGGAKNIQYF.